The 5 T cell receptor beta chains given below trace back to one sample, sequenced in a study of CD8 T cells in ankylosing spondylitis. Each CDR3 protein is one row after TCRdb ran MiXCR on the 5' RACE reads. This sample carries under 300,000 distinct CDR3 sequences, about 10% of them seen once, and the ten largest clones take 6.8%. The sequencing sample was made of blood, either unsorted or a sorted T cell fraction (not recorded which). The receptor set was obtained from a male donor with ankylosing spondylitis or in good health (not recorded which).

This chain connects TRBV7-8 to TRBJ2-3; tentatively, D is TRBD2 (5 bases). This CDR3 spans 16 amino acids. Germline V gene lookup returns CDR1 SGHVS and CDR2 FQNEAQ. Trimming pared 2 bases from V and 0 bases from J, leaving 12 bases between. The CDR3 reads CASSLFSGISTDTQYF. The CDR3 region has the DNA TGTGCCAGCAGCTTATTCTCGGGAATAAGCACAGATACGCAGTATTTT.

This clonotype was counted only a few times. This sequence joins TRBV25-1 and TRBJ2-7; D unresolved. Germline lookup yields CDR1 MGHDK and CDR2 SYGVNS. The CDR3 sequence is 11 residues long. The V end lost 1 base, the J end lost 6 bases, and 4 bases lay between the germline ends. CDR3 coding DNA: TGTGCCAGCAGTGAATCTCGCGAGCAGTACTTC. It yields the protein CASSESREQYF.

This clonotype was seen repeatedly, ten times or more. CDR3 sequence reads: CAISEPGPSYNEQFF. The CDR3 DNA is TGTGCCATCAGTGAGCCGGGACCGTCCTACAATGAGCAGTTCTTC. The chain employs TRBV10-3 and TRBJ2-1, with D perhaps being TRBD1 or TRBD2 (5 bases each). The germline CDR1 and CDR2 sequences are ENHRY and SYGVKD. V gave up 2 bases and J gave up 1 base, with 9 bases separating them. The CDR3 is 15 residues long.

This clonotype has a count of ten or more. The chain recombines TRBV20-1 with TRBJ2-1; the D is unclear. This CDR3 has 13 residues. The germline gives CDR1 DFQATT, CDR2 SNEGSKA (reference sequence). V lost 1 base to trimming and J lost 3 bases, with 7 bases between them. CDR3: CSARGGHYNEQFF. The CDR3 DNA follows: TGCAGTGCTAGAGGTGGCCACTACAATGAGCAGTTCTTC.

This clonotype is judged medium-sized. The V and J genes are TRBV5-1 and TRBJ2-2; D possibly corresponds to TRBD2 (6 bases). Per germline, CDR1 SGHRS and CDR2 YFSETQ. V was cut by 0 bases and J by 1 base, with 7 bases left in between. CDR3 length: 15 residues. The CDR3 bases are TGCGCCAGCAGCTTGGGCGGGATGAACACCGGGGAGCTGTTTTTT. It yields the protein CASSLGGMNTGELFF. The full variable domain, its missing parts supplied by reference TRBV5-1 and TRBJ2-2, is KAGVTQTPRYLIKTRGQQVTLSCSPISGHRSVSWYQQTPGQGLQFLFEYFSETQRNKGNFPGRFSGRQFSNSRSEMNVSTLELGDSALYLCASSLGGMNTGELFFGEGSRLTVL.